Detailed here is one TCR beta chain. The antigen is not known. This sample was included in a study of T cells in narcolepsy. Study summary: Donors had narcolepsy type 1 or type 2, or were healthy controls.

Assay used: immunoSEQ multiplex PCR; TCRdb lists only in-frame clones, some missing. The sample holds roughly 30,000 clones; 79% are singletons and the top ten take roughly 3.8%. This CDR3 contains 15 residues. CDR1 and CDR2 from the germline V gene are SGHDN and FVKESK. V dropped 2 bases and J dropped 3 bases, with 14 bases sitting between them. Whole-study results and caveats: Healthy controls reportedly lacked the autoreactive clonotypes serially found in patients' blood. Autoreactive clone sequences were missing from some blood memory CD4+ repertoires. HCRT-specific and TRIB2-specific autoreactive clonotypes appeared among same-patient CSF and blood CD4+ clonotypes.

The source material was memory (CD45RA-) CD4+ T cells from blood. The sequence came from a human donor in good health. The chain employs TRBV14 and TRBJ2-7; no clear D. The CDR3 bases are TGTGCCAGCAGCCAACATAGGGCCGCTGACTACGAGCAGTACTTC. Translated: CASSQHRAADYEQYF.